This is a list of T cell receptor beta chains from one sample in a study of tumor and adjacent non-tumor tissue in lung cancer. TCRdb re-called the multiplex PCR reads through MiXCR, storing one row per CDR3 protein. The sample has approximately 76,000 distinct CDR3 sequences, roughly 75% seen once; the top ten hold around an eighth. The sample consisted of lung tumor tissue. These receptors all stem from a woman in her 70s with non-small cell lung cancer. Both conserved end residues are part of each CDR3. D genes are given only for firm matches. Clone size is stated in some rows and not others, as once, few, many or a class when expanded.

j_gene | abundance | d_gene | v_gene | CDR3aa | CDR3nt
TRBJ2-5 | NA | NA | TRBV29-1 | CCLVVTQLQETQYF | TGCTGCCTTGTGGTGACACAACTTCAAGAGACCCAGTACTTC
TRBJ1-2 | NA | TRBD1 | TRBV20-1 | CSARVTGQARGFYGHTF | TGCAGTGCTAGAGTTACGGGACAGGCACGCGGATTTTATGGCCACACTTTC
TRBJ2-1 | NA | NA | TRBV4-1 | CTSSQVEQVLSYNKQFF | TGCACCAGCAGCCAAGTGGAACAGGTCCTCTCCTACAATAAGCAGTTCTTC
TRBJ2-3 | NA | NA | TRBV12-3/TRBV12-4 | CAISLAMRKDMQYF | TGTGCCATCAGTTTAGCGATGCGCAAAGATATGCAGTATTTT
TRBJ1-4 | NA | NA | TRBV5-4 | CVSSLAPMFGKTRVEKLFF | TGTGTCAGCAGCTTGGCGCCAATGTTCGGTAAGACAAGGGTGGAAAAACTGTTTTTT
TRBJ1-1 | NA | NA | TRBV6-1 | CASSILKLTRLRNTEAFF | TGTGCCAGCAGCATCTTAAAACTCACAAGGTTACGGAACACTGAAGCTTTCTTT
TRBJ2-5 | NA | NA | TRBV11-1 | CTSSTYGDQETQCF | TGTACCAGCAGCACTTATGGGGACCAAGAGACCCAGTGCTTC
TRBJ2-3 | NA | NA | TRBV12-3/TRBV12-4 | CVSSLATRTDMQYF | TGTGTCAGCAGTTTAGCGACCCGCACAGATATGCAGTATTTT
TRBJ2-7 | NA | NA | TRBV6-5 | CASGYWGVSGNEQYF | TGTGCCAGCGGTTATTGGGGGGTCTCAGGCAACGAGCAGTACTTC
TRBJ1-2 | many | NA | TRBV12-3/TRBV12-4 | CASSPMYYGYTF | TGTGCCAGCAGTCCTATGTACTATGGCTACACCTTC
TRBJ2-1 | many | NA | TRBV20-1 | CSARETAGTAGPNEQFF | TGCAGTGCTAGAGAGACGGCCGGGACCGCTGGCCCCAATGAGCAGTTCTTC
TRBJ1-5 | NA | TRBD1 | TRBV6-6 | CASLQGGTGRRFNQPQHF | TGTGCCAGCTTACAGGGGGGGACAGGGAGACGCTTTAATCAGCCCCAGCATTTT
TRBJ1-5 | NA | NA | TRBV6-5 | CASAGYSSHPQHF | TGTGCCAGCGCAGGGTACAGCAGTCATCCCCAGCATTTT
TRBJ1-4 | NA | NA | TRBV29-1 | CSVEKGSNEKLFF | TGCAGCGTTGAGAAAGGGTCTAACGAAAAACTGTTTTTT
TRBJ1-1 | medium-sized | TRBD1 | TRBV4-1 | CASSQDDRDRPNTEAFF | TGCGCCAGCAGCCAAGACGACCGGGACAGGCCGAACACTGAAGCTTTCTTT
TRBJ2-7 | NA | NA | TRBV6-5 | CASTPTWDRNEQYF | TGTGCCAGCACCCCTACATGGGATAGGAACGAGCAGTACTTC
TRBJ2-7 | NA | NA | TRBV29-1 | CNVEDHDSPGDEQYF | TGTAACGTTGAAGATCATGATTCGCCTGGTGACGAGCAGTACTTC
TRBJ1-1 | NA | NA | TRBV10-2 | CTSSEVRVMNTEALF | TGCACCAGCAGTGAAGTCAGGGTAATGAACACTGAAGCTCTCTTT
TRBJ1-2 | NA | NA | TRBV29-1 | CSIDGNRNYGYTF | TGCAGTATTGACGGAAATCGCAACTATGGCTACACCTTC
TRBJ2-7 | NA | NA | TRBV29-1 | CSVAGDTISGYEQYF | TGCAGCGTTGCCGGGGACACCATCTCAGGCTACGAGCAGTACTTC
TRBJ2-7 | once | TRBD1 | TRBV12-3/TRBV12-4 | CASNQRQGIPYEQYF | TGTGCCAGCAATCAGAGACAGGGAATTCCCTACGAGCAGTACTTC
TRBJ2-1 | NA | TRBD1 | TRBV6-2/TRBV6-3 | CASSHRQGTYYEQFF | TGTGCCAGCAGTCACCGACAGGGGACATACTATGAGCAGTTCTTC
TRBJ2-5 | NA | TRBD2 | TRBV12-3/TRBV12-4 | CTSSPGLAGPQETQYF | TGTACCAGCAGTCCGGGACTAGCGGGCCCGCAAGAGACCCAGTACTTT
TRBJ2-3 | NA | NA | TRBV10-2 | CASRVGSSEGRGTQYF | TGCGCCAGCAGGGTGGGCTCCAGCGAGGGGAGAGGTACGCAGTATTTT
TRBJ1-2 | NA | TRBD1 | TRBV4-2 | CVNSQKDRGSKDYTF | TGTGTCAACAGCCAAAAGGACAGGGGCTCGAAAGACTACACCTTC
TRBJ2-1 | once | NA | TRBV30 | CALSATKEQLF | TGTGCCTTGAGTGCTACGAAAGAGCAGTTATTC
TRBJ2-1 | NA | TRBD2 | TRBV7-8 | CASITSGPSYNEQFF | TGTGCCAGTATCACTAGCGGTCCCTCCTACAATGAGCAGTTCTTC
TRBJ1-5 | NA | NA | TRBV4-1 | CASSLIGASQPQHF | TGCGCCAGCAGCCTTATCGGGGCGTCGCAGCCCCAGCATTTT
TRBJ2-1 | NA | NA | TRBV10-1 | CTSSQVEKVNNEQFF | TGCACCAGCAGTCAAGTCGAAAAGGTGAATAATGAGCAGTTCTTC
TRBJ2-2 | NA | TRBD2 | TRBV6-2/TRBV6-3 | CASSYPLAQRETDWELFF | TGTGCCAGCAGTTACCCCCTGGCGCAGCGGGAGACAGACTGGGAGCTGTTTTTT
TRBJ2-1 | NA | TRBD2 | TRBV28 | CASGLSPLLAGHYRGDNEQFF | TGTGCCAGCGGTTTATCCCCTTTACTAGCGGGGCATTATAGGGGCGACAATGAGCAGTTCTTC
TRBJ2-6 | NA | NA | TRBV4-1 | CASSPKKKWDAGANVLTF | TGTGCCAGCAGCCCCAAGAAGAAGTGGGATGCTGGGGCCAACGTCCTGACTTTC
TRBJ1-5 | many | NA | TRBV5-5 | CASSPWSSNQPQHF | TGTGCCAGCAGCCCTTGGTCTAGCAATCAGCCCCAGCATTTT
TRBJ2-3 | many | NA | TRBV20-1 | CSAEYPGVVTDTQYF | TGCAGTGCGGAGTATCCGGGAGTGGTCACAGATACGCAGTATTTT
TRBJ1-1 | NA | TRBD1 | TRBV20-1 | CSVRDGTAIERTEAFF | TGCAGTGTTAGAGATGGGACAGCCATCGAAAGAACTGAAGCTTTCTTT
TRBJ2-7 | NA | NA | TRBV30 | CAWSSRSLGYEQSF | TGTGCCTGGAGCTCCCGGTCGTTGGGCTACGAGCAGTCCTTC
TRBJ2-3 | NA | NA | TRBV28 | CGSSAHLTPDTQYF | TGTGGCAGCAGCGCACACCTAACCCCAGATACGCAGTATTTT
TRBJ2-7 | medium-sized | TRBD2 | TRBV11-2 | CASSSLVAGGNEQYF | TGTGCCAGCAGCTCCTTAGTGGCGGGAGGGAACGAGCAGTACTTC
TRBJ1-1 | once | NA | TRBV4-1 | CASSTRTENTGAFF | TGCGCCAGCAGTACTCGGACAGAGAACACTGGAGCTTTCTTT
TRBJ2-1 | few | TRBD2 | TRBV7-9 | CASSSEAGINEQFF | TGTGCCAGCAGCTCTGAAGCGGGAATTAATGAGCAGTTCTTC
TRBJ1-1 | NA | NA | TRBV18 | CVSSLSRRGESEAFF | TGTGTCAGCTCACTTTCACGCAGGGGTGAGTCTGAAGCTTTCTTT
TRBJ2-3 | NA | TRBD2 | TRBV4-2 | CASSQTHGGPAGLERDTHYF | TGTGCCAGCAGCCAAACCCACGGGGGACCAGCGGGACTCGAGCGGGATACGCATTATTTT
TRBJ2-2 | NA | TRBD1 | TRBV6-2/TRBV6-3 | CASSLRDQGVNTGELLF | TGTGCCAGCAGTCTCCGCGATCAGGGGGTGAACACCGGGGAGCTGCTTTTT
TRBJ2-1 | medium-sized | NA | TRBV4-2 | CASSQDGTENNEQFF | TGTGCCAGCAGCCAAGATGGGACGGAGAACAATGAGCAGTTCTTC
TRBJ2-1 | NA | NA | TRBV4-1 | CASSQGQSSYDERFF | TGCGCCAGCAGCCAAGGTCAGAGCTCCTACGATGAGCGGTTCTTT
TRBJ2-2 | NA | NA | TRBV5-4 | CASRRTAGTWELYF | TGTGCCAGCAGGAGGACGGCAGGCACCTGGGAGCTGTATTTT
TRBJ2-7 | NA | TRBD1 | TRBV12-3/TRBV12-4 | CANTRQGPYEQHF | TGTGCCAACACACGACAGGGCCCCTACGAGCAGCACTTC
TRBJ2-3 | many | TRBD2 | TRBV5-1 | CASSQTSGSRTDTQYF | TGCGCCAGCAGCCAGACTAGCGGGAGCCGCACAGATACGCAGTATTTT
TRBJ2-3 | NA | TRBD1 | TRBV25-1 | CASSERGQGASGTQYF | TGTGCCAGCAGTGAACGAGGACAGGGGGCATCAGGTACGCAGTATTTT
TRBJ2-3 | NA | NA | TRBV29-1 | CSVEGDLKTDLHTQYF | TGCAGCGTTGAAGGAGATTTAAAAACAGACTTGCATACGCAGTATTTT
TRBJ2-4 | NA | TRBD1 | TRBV20-1 | CRPGQGLAKNIQYF | TGCAGACCGGGACAGGGATTAGCCAAAAACATTCAGTACTTC
TRBJ2-1 | NA | NA | TRBV6-5 | CASSYSAPGGKNEQFF | TGTGCTAGCAGTTACTCGGCGCCTGGCGGGAAGAATGAGCAGTTCTTC